This T cell receptor beta chain was identified in a study of T-cell memory formation after mild COVID-19 (dated by TCRdb to the early 2020s). Notes on the research overall: TCR sequence clusters from the two donors were largely donor specific. In a couple of donors, T-cell clones that expanded and contracted after mild COVID-19 were tracked by sequencing TCRalpha and TCRbeta repertoires over time. Two young, previously healthy adult volunteers, one female and one male, were included in the cohort. Overall study results and their limits: Some responding clones were detected in pre-infection memory, which suggested that pre-existing cross-reactive memory T cells had joined the SARS-CoV-2 response. From day 15 to 85, contracting clones showed balanced CD4/CD8 phenotypes, whereas a second wave of clones that expanded from day 15 to 37 leaned towards CD4+. Contracting CD4+ clones were found mainly in CM and EM memory subsets, while CD8+ clones were enriched in EMRA. SARS-CoV-2 specificity was not confirmed for the second-wave clones peaking on day 37. Only a couple of mild cases were covered in the study, and larger cohorts including severe cases with pre-infection samples were considered necessary.

Ficoll-Paque density gradient centrifugation was the method used to isolate PBMCs. The CDR3 contains 14 residues, cysteine and phenylalanine counted. Of the read, only the CDR3 DNA is kept; its 42 bases are in frame from base 1. The germline ends are 13 bases apart after V is trimmed by 1 base and J by 7 bases. Instrument used: Illumina NovaSeq 6000. cDNA libraries for TCRalpha and TCRbeta were prepared by 5'RACE using constant-segment primers, with sample barcodes and unique molecular identifiers added. RNA was extracted from every sample with Trizol reagent. Libraries were amplified in two PCR steps, with a second sample barcode and Illumina TruSeq adapters added in the second step. Libraries were sequenced on an Illumina NovaSeq with 2 x 150 bp paired-end reads. The paper's processing steps were these. Reads were demultiplexed and collapsed into UMI-guided consensus sequences with migec v1.2.7. Using mixcr v2.1.11, UMI consensuses were aligned to TRA and TRB V and J templates and then assembled into clonotypes. Clonotypes were classified as expanded or contracted when called significant by both edgeR and NoisET, with noise models trained on biological replicates. For edgeR calls, the thresholds were a false discovery rate-adjusted p below 0.01 and a log2 fold-change of 1. As an exploratory analysis of dynamics, max-normalized trajectories of the 1000 most abundant clonotypes were examined with PCA combined with hierarchical clustering. Separately sequenced CD4+ and CD8+ repertoires were used to assign a CD4 or CD8 phenotype to each responding clone. Starting from the raw public reads, TCRdb applied fastp trimming at Q25, assembled clones with MiXCR and retained in-frame beta chains. Each CDR3 protein appears once, grouped with its most common genes and DNA. TCRdb's processing, not the authors' own work, is the source of the V and J calls. The sample table lists about 400,000 distinct CDR3 sequences, around 22% of them with a count of one. The top ten clonotypes cover 10% to 15% of the sample.

A remark on this clonotype: Its antigen specificity is not known. No quality values exist for individual bases; no much larger clone is one base distant.

The V gene is TRBV12-3 or TRBV12-4 and the J gene is TRBJ1-2; too little of a D gene remains to name it. The TCR sequence derives from an adult woman who had mild COVID-19 (a few samples of this study predate the infection). The sample titles of this study are shuffled in the database, so cell type and time point are left out; the donor was told from shared clones. Sequencing input: PBMCs or a T cell subset sorted from them (not recorded which). The DNA reads TGTGCCAGCAGTTTAGGTGGAGGAGTGGGTGGCTACACCTTC. Its protein product is CASSLGGGVGGYTF.